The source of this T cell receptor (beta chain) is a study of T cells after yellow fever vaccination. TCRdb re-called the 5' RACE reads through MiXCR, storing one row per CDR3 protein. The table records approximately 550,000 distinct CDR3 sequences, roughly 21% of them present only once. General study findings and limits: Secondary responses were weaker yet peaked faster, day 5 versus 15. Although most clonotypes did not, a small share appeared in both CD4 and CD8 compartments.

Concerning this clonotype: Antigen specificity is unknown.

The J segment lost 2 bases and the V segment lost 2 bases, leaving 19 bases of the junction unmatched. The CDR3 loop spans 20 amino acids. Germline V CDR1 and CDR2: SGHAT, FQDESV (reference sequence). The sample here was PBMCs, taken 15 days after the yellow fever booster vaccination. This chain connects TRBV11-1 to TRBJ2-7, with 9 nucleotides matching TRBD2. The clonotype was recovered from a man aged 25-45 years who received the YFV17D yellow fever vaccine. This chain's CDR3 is CASSLTPGVSGPSGTYEQYF. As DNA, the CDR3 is TGTGCCAGCAGCTTAACTCCTGGAGTAAGCGGCCCTAGCGGGACCTACGAGCAGTACTTC.